This TCR beta chain was documented in a study of PD-1 blockade in classical Hodgkin lymphoma. Broader study findings: Baseline diversity was lower in partial responders and progressors than complete responders. The study found that TCR diversity rose significantly by C4D1 in CD4+ but not CD8+ cells. Relapsed/refractory patients reportedly had lower baseline diversity than newly diagnosed patients.

There was relapse after autologous stem cell transplantation in every patient, and there was variation in brentuximab vedotin exposure. Best outcomes ranged across complete response, partial response and progressive disease. Germline-derived CDR1 and CDR2 are MNHEY and SMNVEV (reference sequence). This CDR3 contains 15 residues. The J segment lost 5 bases and the V segment lost 3 bases, leaving 8 bases of the junction unmatched. Data came from immunoSEQ multiplex PCR; TCRdb stores just in-frame clones and leaves some out. The sample carries about 41,000 clones, over 60% recorded once. This clone was detected only a few times. Its antigen is unknown.

Sequencing was performed on peripheral blood mononuclear cells (PBMCs), taken at baseline. The chain links TRBV27 to TRBJ2-7; 9 bases are a match to TRBD1. This receptor was taken from a human donor with classical Hodgkin lymphoma. CDR3 amino acids: CASSLGTGSSHEQYF. CDR3 DNA sequence: TGTGCCAGCAGTTTGGGGACAGGGTCATCCCACGAGCAGTACTTC.